This T cell receptor (beta chain) was documented in a study of cytomegalovirus exposure and HLA in healthy donors. The V gene's germline CDR1 is SSHAT and CDR2 FNYEAQ (reference sequence). The CDR3 has 15 residues. This clone was counted only a few times. The antigen is unknown. One junction end does not reproduce the germline sequence, and a read error may be involved. The PCR contained 60 Vbeta and 13 Jbeta primers. Sequencing was performed with immunoSEQ multiplex PCR; in TCRdb, only in-frame clones are kept and a portion is missing. The repertoire holds roughly 100,000 clones, with about 16% as singletons. Study-level points and caveats: The records held CMV serostatus as the only immune exposure information. Excluded were some V segments that proved indistinguishable, including TRBV6-2 and TRBV6-3. A later examination showed that TCR association rates differed by HLA locus, with DRB1 most and HLA-C fewest.

V is TRBV7-7 and J is TRBJ2-3; 8 positions agree with TRBD1. Material: PBMCs. The receptor's source is a female donor in good health and CMV-seronegative. The CDR3 DNA is TGTGCTAGCAGCCCTTCAGGGGGCGCGGTCGATACGCAGTATTTT. Its translation: CASSPSGGAVDTQYF.